This T cell receptor beta chain was profiled in a study of molecular identifiers for immune sequencing clone quantification. This clonotype has a handful of counts. TCRdb reprocessed the PCR reads with MiXCR, giving one entry per CDR3 protein. This sample has under 650,000 distinct CDR3 sequences, with 15% to 20% found just once. The V and J ends lost 3 bases and 6 bases, in that order; junction bases with no gene match: 10. CDR3 length: 15 residues. Germline CDR1 is LNHDA and CDR2 is SQIVND (reference sequence). This chain connects TRBV19 to TRBJ2-7; 8 bases are shared with TRBD2. The receptor was derived from a human donor in good health. Some libraries in this study had Jurkat cell RNA spiked in. Sequencing was performed on naive CD8+ T cells from blood, with Jurkat cell RNA spiked in. The sample's subset: FACS-sorted CD8+CD4-CCR7+CD45RA+ naive T cells. This CDR3 is CASSMGSGSPLEQYF. In nucleotides, the CDR3 is TGTGCCAGTAGTATGGGAAGCGGGAGCCCTCTCGAGCAGTACTTC.